This T cell receptor beta chain emerged from a study of shared clonotypes between healthy human individuals. Study-level results: Clonotype sharing among donors, it was expected, would be affected by sequencing depth. The sampled material consisted only of blood, and tissue repertoires are likely to differ. Having only a few donors restricted how much genetic and exposure-history diversity was captured.

Researchers sequenced unsorted PBMC DNA using ten immunoSEQ deep assay plates. Here immunoSEQ multiplex PCR was the method, and the copy in TCRdb shows in-frame clones only, minus some. The table records about 490,000 clones, less than 80% of them present only once. The sample holds a few counts of this clone. What it binds is not known. Germline trimming cut 4 bases from V and 3 bases from J; bases unmatched to any gene: 6. Germline assignment: CDR1 SGHRS and CDR2 YFSETQ. This CDR3 has 16 amino acids. The receptor was isolated from a woman aged 40 to 55 in good health. Some clones in this sample may be carry-over from other donors' samples. The chain has TRBV5-1 and TRBJ2-7; 14 nucleotides match TRBD2. The sequencing input was PBMCs. Here the CDR3 reads CASSHSGTSGSYEQYF. CDR3 sequence (DNA): TGCGCCAGCAGCCACTCCGGGACTAGCGGGAGCTACGAGCAGTACTTC. The whole variable domain, filled in from reference TRBV5-1 and TRBJ2-7, reads KAGVTQTPRYLIKTRGQQVTLSCSPISGHRSVSWYQQTPGQGLQFLFEYFSETQRNKGNFPGRFSGRQFSNSRSEMNVSTLELGDSALYLCASSHSGTSGSYEQYFGPGTRLTVT.